This TCR beta chain came from a study of blood T cell repertoires in COVID-19. About the study: Samples representing acute and convalescent COVID-19 were sourced from the United States, Italy and Spain. T cells, B-cell-depleted T cells, or PBMCs provided the cDNA or gDNA that served as material.

Per the authors' pipeline: From reference gene primer amplification, estimates of nucleated cell counts were derived. Sequencing was performed with immunoSEQ multiplex PCR; in TCRdb, only in-frame clones are kept and a portion is missing. Clone size and V and J calls were adopted from that table, with D and trimming inferred from the DNA. The table has under 85,000 clones, around nine tenths seen once; the top ten hold around 5.1%. The CDR3 is made up of 16 amino acids. Germline CDR1 LGHDT, CDR2 YNNKEL (reference sequence). The junction had 10 bases not matched to a gene; V was cut back by 6 bases and J by 6 bases.

Sequenced material: peripheral blood. The receptor comes from a woman of 80 years or more with active or convalescent COVID-19. The chain is built from TRBV3-1 (or the pseudogene TRBV3-2) and TRBJ1-6; TRBD1 agrees at 8 bases. CDR3 region: CASSGSGGAGNSPLHF. CDR3 sequence (DNA): TGTGCCAGCAGTGGATCAGGGGGCGCGGGTAATTCACCCCTCCACTTT.